The subject of this entry is one T cell receptor (beta chain). This CDR3 region has 16 residues. CDR1 is MNHNY, CDR2 SVGAGI, per germline (reference sequence). The V and J ends lost 8 bases and 0 bases respectively, with 18 bases between them. Under the authors' procedure: Counts of nucleated cells, estimated from reference gene primer amplification, were obtained. The method was immunoSEQ multiplex PCR; TCRdb's version includes in-frame clones alone and lacks a portion of them. V, J and clone size reflect that table, while D and trimming were determined from the DNA. Of 200,000 to 300,000 clones in the sample, approximately 90% were seen once. These data belong to a study of blood T cell repertoires in COVID-19.

This chain uses TRBV6-6 with TRBJ2-3, with a weak D call TRBD1 (7 bases). The sequenced sample consisted of PBMCs or T cells enriched from blood (not recorded which). This sequence was found in a woman between 40 and 55 years old with acute COVID-19. The CDR3 loop reads CASSPQGRDSTDTQYF. The CDR3 region has the DNA TGTGCCAGCTCTCCACAGGGGCGGGATAGCACAGATACGCAGTATTTT.